A single sample gave rise to the 18 T cell receptor beta chains below, sequenced in a study of T cells after yellow fever vaccination. TCRdb fed the 5' RACE reads into MiXCR, producing one record per CDR3 protein. This sample has some 320,000 distinct CDR3 sequences, with approximately 4% found just once. The specimen comprised PBMCs, sampled 15 days after the yellow fever booster vaccination. These TCRs come from a man aged 18 to 29 who received the YFV17D yellow fever vaccine.

This clonotype was picked up a small number of times. The chain recombines TRBV27 with TRBJ2-3; TRBD2 aligns across 12 bases. This CDR3 region has 15 residues. CDR1 is MNHEY and CDR2 is SMNVEV in the germline V gene (reference sequence). V shed 7 bases, J shed 5 bases, and the junction held 7 bases outside the gene matches. This chain's CDR3 is CASTSGGAGGDTQYF. CDR3 DNA sequence: TGTGCCAGCACTAGCGGGGGGGCCGGTGGAGATACGCAGTATTTT.

A few counts support this clonotype. A junction boundary mismatches the germline segment, possibly from a read error. This sequence joins TRBV29-1 and TRBJ1-5; TRBD1 agrees at 10 bases. The germline V gene has CDR1 SQVTM and CDR2 ANQGSEA. This CDR3 is 13 amino acids long. CDR3 coding DNA: TGCAGCGTGGGGGACAGGGGCCATCAGGCCCAGCATTTT. Residues: CSVGDRGHQAQHF. The whole variable domain, filled in from reference TRBV29-1 and TRBJ1-5, reads SAVISQKPSRDICQRGTSLTIQCQVDSQVTMMFWYRQQPGQSLTLIATANQGSEATYESGFVIDKFPISRPNLTFSTLTVSNMSPEDSSIYLCSVGDRGHQAQHFGDGTRLSIL.

The rearrangement links TRBV7-9 to TRBJ2-2; 8 bases align to TRBD1. This CDR3 region has 17 residues. J was trimmed by 1 base and V by 5 bases; bases with no gene match: 9. Germline lookup yields CDR1 SEHNR and CDR2 FQNEAQ (reference sequence). The CDR3 DNA reads TGTGCCAGCAGCCCCCCGTCCGGGACAGGGAACACCGGGGAGCTGTTTTTT. The encoded protein is CASSPPSGTGNTGELFF.

This clonotype was counted many times. The gene calls are TRBV9 and TRBJ2-5; perhaps D is TRBD1 or TRBD2 (6 bases each). This CDR3 contains 14 residues. Germline CDR1 is SGDLS and CDR2 is YYNGEE. Trimming cost V 1 base and J 4 bases, with 11 bases left between them. The DNA for the CDR3 is TGTGCCAGCAGCGTAAGTGGGGGGCCAGAGACCCAGTACTTC. Residues: CASSVSGGPETQYF.

The chain recombines TRBV5-1 with TRBJ2-7; a weak D match, TRBD1 (5 bases). Germline CDR1 is SGHRS and CDR2 is YFSETQ. V was shortened by 6 bases and J by 3 bases, with 13 bases between the two germline ends. The CDR3 length is 13 residues. CDR3 DNA sequence: TGCGCCAGCACCAGAGACAGCAGCTACGAGCAGTACTTC. This gives the protein CASTRDSSYEQYF. Together with reference TRBV5-1 and TRBJ2-7, the CDR3 gives the full variable domain: KAGVTQTPRYLIKTRGQQVTLSCSPISGHRSVSWYQQTPGQGLQFLFEYFSETQRNKGNFPGRFSGRQFSNSRSEMNVSTLELGDSALYLCASTRDSSYEQYFGPGTRLTVT.

This chain links TRBV20-1 with TRBJ2-3; D could derive from TRBD1 or TRBD2 (5 bases each). V shed 0 bases and J shed 1 base, with 11 bases lying between them. CDR3 length equals 15 residues. Germline assignment: CDR1 DFQATT and CDR2 SNEGSKA (reference sequence). DNA for the CDR3: TGCAGTGCTAGAGATTTTGGGACGGGCACAGATACGCAGTATTTT. Translating it yields CSARDFGTGTDTQYF.

A few counts support this clonotype. This chain joins TRBV2 and TRBJ1-2, with a weak D call TRBD1 (5 bases). Looked up from germline, CDR1 is SNHLY and CDR2 is FYNNEI. This CDR3 comprises 15 residues. V was clipped by 8 bases and J by 0 bases, with 16 bases between them. The CDR3, as DNA: TGTGCCAGCCGGAAGACAGATACTACTAACTATGGCTACACCTTC. Translating it yields CASRKTDTTNYGYTF. Complete variable domain (other parts from reference TRBV2 and TRBJ1-2): EPEVTQTPSHQVTQMGQEVILRCVPISNHLYFYWYRQILGQKVEFLVSFYNNEISEKSEIFDDQFSVERPDGSNFTLKIRSTKLEDSAMYFCASRKTDTTNYGYTFGSGTRLTVV.

The sample holds a few counts of this clonotype. The rearrangement links TRBV12-3 or TRBV12-4 to TRBJ2-1, with 10 bases that match TRBD2. The CDR3 loop spans 13 amino acids. The J segment lost 9 bases and the V segment lost 6 bases, leaving 5 bases of the junction unmatched. In DNA, the CDR3 is TGTGCCAGCAGCGAGCGGGGGGGCAGTGAGCAGTTCTTC. This codes for CASSERGGSEQFF.

This clonotype was observed many times. This chain connects TRBV20-1 to TRBJ1-1; D remains unclear. Germline V lookup: CDR1 DFQATT, CDR2 SNEGSKA (reference sequence). Between the trimmed V and J ends, which lost 0 bases and 7 bases, there was a span of 6 bases. CDR3 length equals 11 residues. The CDR3 protein is CSAREEREAFF. Here the CDR3 DNA reads TGCAGTGCTAGAGAAGAACGTGAAGCTTTCTTT.

The table lists this clonotype with many counts. The chain employs TRBV29-1 and TRBJ1-2; weak D call: TRBD1 (5 bases). Germline CDR1 SQVTM, CDR2 ANQGSEA. The CDR3 is made up of 16 amino acids. V lost 6 bases, J lost 5 bases, and 25 bases lay in between. This CDR3 reads CSVSPRFETGTYGYTF. DNA for the CDR3: TGCAGCGTATCACCCCGCTTCGAGACGGGGACTTATGGCTACACCTTC.

The rearrangement uses TRBV7-2 and TRBJ2-1; D is undetermined. CDR1 and CDR2 (germline): SGHTA, FQGNSA. The CDR3 extends over 16 amino acids. V was trimmed by 3 bases and J by 4 bases, leaving 16 bases between them. CDR3 sequence: CASSFAPPPLYNEQFF. The CDR3 region has the DNA TGTGCCAGCAGCTTTGCTCCTCCGCCACTATACAATGAGCAGTTCTTC.

The table lists this clonotype with many counts. V usage is TRBV5-5 and J usage is TRBJ1-5; D gene uncertain. The CDR3 totals 15 residues. V was pared by 4 bases and J by 6 bases, with 17 bases between. Germline V gene data show CDR1 as SGHKS and CDR2 as YYEKEE (reference sequence). DNA for the CDR3: TGTGCCAGCAGCCTGGACCCCCGACCGAGTCAGCCCCAGCATTTT. Protein sequence: CASSLDPRPSQPQHF.

The table lists this clonotype with many counts. The chain couples TRBV7-3 to TRBJ2-3; either TRBD1 or TRBD2 may supply D (5 bases each). Germline values: CDR1 SGHTA, CDR2 FQGTGA. Trimming shortened V by 2 bases and J by 6 bases, and 9 bases separated the two germline ends. The CDR3 consists of 13 residues. In DNA, the CDR3 is TGTGCCAGCAGCTTAGGCAGGGAGGATACGCAGTATTTT. This gives the protein CASSLGREDTQYF.

This sequence joins TRBV5-1 and TRBJ2-3; 9 bases line up with TRBD2. CDR3 length: 15 residues. The ends lost 2 bases at V and 4 bases at J; junction bases unmatched: 5. Looked up from germline, CDR1 is SGHRS and CDR2 is YFSETQ. The CDR3 loop reads CASSFGTSLPDTQYF. DNA for the CDR3: TGCGCCAGCAGCTTCGGGACTAGCCTTCCAGATACGCAGTATTTT.

This clonotype was recorded a few times. This sequence joins TRBV12-5 and TRBJ1-1, with a tentative D call TRBD1 (6 bases). The germline gives CDR1 LGHNT, CDR2 FRNRAP. The V and J ends lost 0 bases and 1 base respectively, with 15 bases between them. This CDR3 spans 17 amino acids. The CDR3 spells CASGLVEFGQPNTEAFF. Written as DNA, the CDR3 is TGTGCTAGTGGTTTGGTTGAGTTTGGACAGCCGAACACTGAAGCTTTCTTT.

A note on this clonotype: A read error is possible here, since a much larger clone lies one base away. The genes are TRBV7-9 and TRBJ2-7; D gene uncertain. The CDR3 runs to 12 residues. The germline V gene has CDR1 SEHNR and CDR2 FQNEAQ (reference sequence). The DNA for the CDR3 is TGTGCCAGCAGCTTTACGGGCATCGAGCGGTACTTC. Protein sequence: CASSFTGIERYF.

The sample holds many counts of this clonotype. The V gene is TRBV18, the J gene TRBJ1-4; D is uncertain. This CDR3 is 13 amino acids long. The germline gives CDR1 KGHSH, CDR2 LQKENI. The V gene lost 4 bases and the J gene lost 4 bases, with 7 bases spanning the gap. The chain's CDR3 is CASSQQLNEKLFF. The CDR3 nucleotides read TGTGCCAGCTCACAACAGCTTAATGAAAAACTGTTTTTT.

This clonotype was observed many times. V is TRBV12-3 or TRBV12-4 and J is TRBJ2-2; 8 bases align to TRBD2. This CDR3 comprises 15 residues. V lost 8 bases, J lost 5 bases, and 10 bases stayed unmatched. The CDR3 protein is CASSSSGGITGELFF. CDR3 coding DNA: TGTGCCAGCTCCTCCAGCGGGGGCATAACCGGGGAGCTGTTTTTT.